Sequencing of this TCR beta chain was carried out in a study of cytomegalovirus exposure and HLA in healthy donors. Study observations and caveats: Subsequent analysis revealed that first-cohort TCR clusters tended to co-occur in the 110 or so validation repertoires. According to reports, the classifier identified cytomegalovirus status with high specificity and sensitivity. Testing in vitro showed a few CMV-associated chains specific for CMV antigens. The listing of fewer than 200 TCR beta chains classed them as cytomegalovirus-associated.

Per germline, CDR1 MNHNS and CDR2 SASEGT. There are 15 residues in the CDR3. Trimming took 2 bases from V and 3 from J; bases not matched to a gene: 6. Remarks on this clone: Its antigen remains unidentified.

The method was immunoSEQ multiplex PCR; TCRdb's version includes in-frame clones alone and lacks a portion of them. The table has about 160,000 clones, approximately 89% seen once; the top ten hold around 3.8%. The sample comprised PBMCs. The V call is TRBV6-1, the J call TRBJ1-2; 7 bases map to TRBD1. The TCR originated in a man between 18 and 35 years old in good health and CMV-seropositive. The CDR3 nucleotides read TGTGCCAGCAGTGAATATGGAGGGGGCGACTATGGCTACACCTTC. Residues: CASSEYGGGDYGYTF.